This is a list of T cell receptor beta chains from one sample in a study of regulatory dendritic cells for organ transplantation. Profiling relied on immunoSEQ multiplex PCR, and the TCRdb table lists in-frame clones only, not all of them. This sample yields 25,000 to 30,000 clones, of which around 83% are seen a single time; roughly 0.1% belongs to the top ten. The specimen was naive CD4+ T cells from blood. The receptors were gathered from a human donor in good health. CDR3s include the opening cysteine and the closing phenylalanine or tryptophan. D genes are given only for firm matches. The size of a clone is reported for some rows only, either as once, few or many, or as a class for expanded clones.

>TRBJ2-2|-|-|TRBV6-5
CASSYSEGNTGELFF
TGTGCCAGCAGTTACTCGGAGGGGAACACCGGGGAGCTGTTTTTT
>TRBJ1-5|once|-|TRBV11-2
CASSPTRSEGPQHF
TGTGCCAGCAGCCCCACACGATCCGAGGGGCCCCAGCATTTT
>TRBJ2-1|-|TRBD2|TRBV5-1
CASSAGTSGINEQFF
TGCGCCAGCAGCGCGGGGACTAGCGGTATCAATGAGCAGTTCTTC
>TRBJ2-3|once|TRBD2|TRBV28
CASSSNGGTDTQYF
TGTGCCAGCAGTTCGAACGGGGGGACAGATACGCAGTATTTT
>TRBJ1-1|few|-|TRBV29-1
CSVERGGNTEAFF
TGCAGCGTGGAACGGGGAGGAAACACTGAAGCTTTCTTT
>TRBJ1-1|few|TRBD1|TRBV19
CASNLQGEGTAFF
TGTGCCAGTAATCTACAGGGGGAAGGTACGGCTTTCTTT
>TRBJ2-3|-|-|TRBV2
CASNIYTDTQYF
TGTGCCAGCAATATCTACACAGATACGCAGTATTTT
>TRBJ2-3|-|-|TRBV7-9
CASSPPPRTTATDTQYF
TGTGCCAGCAGCCCCCCCCCTAGGACGACAGCGACAGATACGCAGTATTTT
>TRBJ2-2|-|-|TRBV5-1
CASSTDRRGTGELFF
TGCGCCAGCAGCACCGACCGTCGGGGCACCGGGGAGCTGTTTTTT
>TRBJ1-1|-|TRBD1|TRBV5-8
CASSSGIWTGGIIANTEAFF
TGTGCCAGCAGCTCCGGCATTTGGACAGGGGGTATAATAGCCAACACTGAAGCTTTCTTT
>TRBJ2-1|-|-|TRBV5-1
CASSLSGLSYNEQFF
TGCGCCAGCAGCTTGAGCGGGCTCTCCTACAATGAGCAGTTCTTC
>TRBJ2-3|-|-|TRBV5-4
CASSSDSRTTDTQYF
TGTGCCAGCAGCTCGGACTCCCGGACCACAGATACGCAGTATTTT
>TRBJ1-2|-|-|TRBV5-4
CASSLPEVGYGYTF
TGTGCCAGCAGCTTGCCGGAGGTAGGCTATGGCTACACCTTC
>TRBJ1-2|-|-|TRBV19
CASTPIGGNYGYTF
TGTGCCAGTACTCCCATCGGGGGGAACTATGGCTACACCTTC
>TRBJ2-3|-|TRBD2|TRBV5-1
CASSTSGGAADTQYF
TGCGCCAGCAGCACTAGCGGGGGGGCCGCAGATACGCAGTATTTT
>TRBJ2-5|-|-|TRBV7-2
CASSLGGIRETQYF
TGTGCCAGCAGCTTAGGTGGAATCAGGGAGACCCAGTACTTC
>TRBJ2-1|-|-|TRBV11-2
CASTSGGGLEFF
TGTGCCAGCACCTCGGGGGGCGGGTTGGAGTTCTTC